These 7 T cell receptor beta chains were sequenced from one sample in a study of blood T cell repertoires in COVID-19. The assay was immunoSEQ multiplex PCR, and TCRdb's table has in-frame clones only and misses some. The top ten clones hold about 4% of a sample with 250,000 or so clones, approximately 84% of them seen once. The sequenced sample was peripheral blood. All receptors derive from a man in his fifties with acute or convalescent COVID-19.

The CDR3 here is CASSLGQGKETQYF. The CDR3 DNA reads as TGTGCCAGCAGCTTAGGACAGGGCAAAGAGACCCAGTACTTC. The chain employs TRBV11-3 and TRBJ2-5; TRBD1 matches at 7 bases. The CDR3 runs 14 residues. Per germline, CDR1 SGHNT and CDR2 YENEEA. Trimming at V came to 1 base and at J to 3 bases, leaving 2 bases not matched to a gene.

CDR3 nucleotides: TGCGCCAGCAGCTTGGACAGGGGATCGGGCACTGAAGCTTTCTTT. It codes for CASSLDRGSGTEAFF. This sequence joins TRBV5-1 and TRBJ1-1, with TRBD1 matching 7 bases. The V segment lost 0 bases and the J segment 4 bases; nucleotides outside the gene matches: 6. Per the germline V gene, CDR1 is SGHRS and CDR2 is YFSETQ. The CDR3 has 15 residues.

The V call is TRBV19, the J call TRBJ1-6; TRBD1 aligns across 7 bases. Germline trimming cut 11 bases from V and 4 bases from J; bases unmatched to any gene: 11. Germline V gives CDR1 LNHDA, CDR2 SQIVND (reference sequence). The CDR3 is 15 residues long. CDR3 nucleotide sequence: TGTGCCGCCCGGGACAGCGAACTTTATAATTCACCCCTCCACTTT. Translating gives CAARDSELYNSPLHF. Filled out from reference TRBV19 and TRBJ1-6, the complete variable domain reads DGGITQSPKYLFRKEGQNVTLSCEQNLNHDAMYWYRQDPGQGLRLIYYSQIVNDFQKGDIAEGYSVSREKKESFPLTVTSAQKNPTAFYLCAARDSELYNSPLHFGNGTRLTVT.

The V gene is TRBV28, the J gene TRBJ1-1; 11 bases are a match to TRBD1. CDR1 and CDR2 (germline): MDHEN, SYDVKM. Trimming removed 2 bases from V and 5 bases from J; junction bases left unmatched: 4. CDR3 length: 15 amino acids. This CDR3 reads CASSLAGTGGTEAFF. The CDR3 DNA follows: TGTGCCAGCAGTTTAGCCGGGACAGGGGGAACTGAAGCTTTCTTT.

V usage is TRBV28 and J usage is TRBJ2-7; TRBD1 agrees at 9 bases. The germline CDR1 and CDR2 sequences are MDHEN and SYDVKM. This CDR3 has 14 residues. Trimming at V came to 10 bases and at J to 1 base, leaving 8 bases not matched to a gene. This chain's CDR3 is CATERGQGSYEQYF. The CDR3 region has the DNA TGTGCCACCGAGCGGGGACAGGGTTCCTACGAGCAGTACTTC.

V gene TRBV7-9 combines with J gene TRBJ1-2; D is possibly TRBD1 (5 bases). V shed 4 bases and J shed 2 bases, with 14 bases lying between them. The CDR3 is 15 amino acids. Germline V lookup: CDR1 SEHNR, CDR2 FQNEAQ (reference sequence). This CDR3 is CASSSTGLWNYGYTF. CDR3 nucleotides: TGTGCCAGCAGCTCAACAGGTCTATGGAACTATGGCTACACCTTC.

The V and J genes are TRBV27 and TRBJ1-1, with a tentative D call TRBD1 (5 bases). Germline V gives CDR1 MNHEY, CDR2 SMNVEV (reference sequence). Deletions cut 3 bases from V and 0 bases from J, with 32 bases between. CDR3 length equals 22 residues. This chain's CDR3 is CASSLGGRRQQIFPRLNTEAFF. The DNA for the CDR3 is TGTGCCAGCAGTTTGGGGGGGAGGAGACAGCAAATTTTTCCCCGATTGAACACTGAAGCTTTCTTT.